This T cell receptor (beta chain) was captured in a study of cytomegalovirus exposure and HLA in healthy donors. Study at large: Around four fifths of roughly 400 genotyped donors fell in the Caucasian-associated ancestry cluster.

Worth noting for this clone: The antigen is not known.

Regarding the study as a whole: Most TCR beta V segments were productive about 90% or about 30% of the time in an earlier analysis. Rarity characterized most TCR sequences, yet some public TCRs appeared in many donors. Evidence from a later analysis indicated that most CMV-associated TCR beta chains looked HLA-restricted.

PCR employed 60 Vbeta and 13 Jbeta primers. Profiling relied on immunoSEQ multiplex PCR, and the TCRdb table lists in-frame clones only, not all of them. The data hold approximately 140,000 clones, with roughly 84% observed a single time. The sequenced sample consisted of PBMCs. The TCR originated in a girl aged 2-10 years in good health and CMV-seronegative.

The CDR3 nucleotides are TGTGCTAGTGGTATGGACAGGGGGACCTACAATGAGCAGTTCTTC. It specifies CASGMDRGTYNEQFF. V and J are TRBV12-5 and TRBJ2-1, with 10 positions matching TRBD1. From germline, CDR1 is LGHNT and CDR2 FRNRAP. V was clipped by 5 bases and J by 2 bases; unmatched bases: 3. The CDR3 loop spans 15 amino acids.